The 26 T cell receptor beta chains given below trace back to one sample, sequenced in a study of T-cell reconstitution after alpha-beta-depleted transplantation in children (dated by TCRdb to between 2015 and 2016). Library prep was done by PCR. Sequencer: Illumina HiSeq 2500. TCR library preparation used molecular barcoding, with unique molecular identifiers applied to normalize quantification of the TCRbeta repertoire. TCRdb trimmed the raw reads at Q25, called clones with MiXCR and kept productive beta chains. Merged by CDR3 protein, the rows form single entries marked with the most common genes and DNA. A total of a few hundred thousand distinct CDR3 sequences appear in this sample, 10% of them only once. Of the sample, around 7.6% is held by the ten largest clones. Explained via the paper, the treatment or condition label denotes: allogeneic hematopoietic cell transplantation with graft depleted of TCRalphabeta T cells and CD19 B cells.

Material: PBMCs, obtained before TCRalphabeta/CD19-depleted stem cell transplant. These TCRs come from a boy under three years old with acute myeloid leukemia, due to receive a stem cell transplant.

This clonotype occurred many times. V gene TRBV3-1 combines with J gene TRBJ2-7; 8 positions match TRBD2. CDR3 length: 15 residues. The V segment lost 2 bases and the J segment 3 bases; nucleotides outside the gene matches: 6. Germline V lookup: CDR1 LGHDT, CDR2 YNNKEL (reference sequence). The CDR3 loop is CASSQKAGVRYEQYF. As DNA, the CDR3 is TGTGCCAGCAGCCAAAAAGCGGGGGTCCGCTACGAGCAGTACTTC.

This clonotype has ten or more counts. V usage is TRBV2 and J usage is TRBJ1-1; unclear D gene. V lost 1 base and J 4 bases, leaving 13 bases between the germline ends. Germline V gene data show CDR1 as SNHLY and CDR2 as FYNNEI. CDR3 length: 15 residues. The CDR3 region is CASSEVEGFSTEAFF. The CDR3 DNA reads as TGTGCCAGCAGTGAAGTTGAGGGCTTCTCCACTGAAGCTTTCTTT. The variable domain in full, completed from reference TRBV2 and TRBJ1-1, reads EPEVTQTPSHQVTQMGQEVILRCVPISNHLYFYWYRQILGQKVEFLVSFYNNEISEKSEIFDDQFSVERPDGSNFTLKIRSTKLEDSAMYFCASSEVEGFSTEAFFGQGTRLTVV.

This clonotype was seen more than once but under ten times. The junction departs from germline at one end; a sequencing error may be responsible. The gene calls are TRBV5-1 and TRBJ2-5; TRBD1 matches at 8 bases. Germline CDR1 reads SGHRS; CDR2 reads YFSETQ. The CDR3 loop spans 15 amino acids. The CDR3 here is CASSLDRGGQEIQYF. Here the CDR3 DNA reads TGCGCCAGCAGCCTCGACAGGGGTGGACAAGAGATCCAGTACTTC.

Concerning this clonotype itself: Possible read error: a much larger clone is one base away. The chain employs TRBV5-6 and TRBJ2-3; tentatively, D is TRBD1 or TRBD2 (5 bases each). The CDR3 is made up of 13 amino acids. Germline CDR1 and CDR2: SGHDT and YYEEEE. Trimming removed 2 bases at V and 14 bases at J, with 18 bases between. Written as DNA, the CDR3 is TGTGCCAGCAGCTTAGAGGGGCCCGACCGGGCGTATTTT. Translated, it gives CASSLEGPDRAYF. Looking up the rest from reference TRBV5-6 and TRBJ2-3 gives the full variable domain: DAGVTQSPTHLIKTRGQQVTLRCSPKSGHDTVSWYQQALGQGPQFIFQYYEEEERQRGNFPDRFSGHQFPNYSSELNVNALLLGDSALYLCASSLEGPDRAYFGPGTRLTVL.

The table lists this clonotype with many counts. The rearrangement uses TRBV21-1 and TRBJ2-2; TRBD1 is taken as the D call from the table, unchecked against the DNA. TRBV21-1 corresponds to a pseudogene. CDR3 size: 20 residues. DNA of the CDR3: TGTGCCAGCAGCTGCCAGTCCGGGACAGGGGGGACGACGAACACCGGGGAGCTGTTTTTT. It encodes CASSCQSGTGGTTNTGELFF.

This clonotype was detected ten times or more. The chain is built from TRBV7-2 and TRBJ2-3; the D gene is possibly TRBD2 (7 bases). This CDR3 is 15 amino acids long. The germline gives CDR1 SGHTA, CDR2 FQGNSA. The V end was cut by 3 bases, the J end by 2 bases, with 12 bases between. The CDR3 DNA reads as TGTGCCAGCAGCTTCCGCGGGGGCCTCACAGATACGCAGTATTTT. As protein: CASSFRGGLTDTQYF.

This clonotype was found many times. This sequence joins TRBV20-1 and TRBJ2-7, with 7 bases aligning to TRBD2. J was trimmed by 2 bases and V by 2 bases; bases with no gene match: 6. Germline lookup yields CDR1 DFQATT and CDR2 SNEGSKA (reference sequence). There are 14 residues in the CDR3. In DNA, the CDR3 is TGCAGTGCTAGACGCGGACTAGAACCCTACGAGCAGTACTTC. This gives the protein CSARRGLEPYEQYF.

This clonotype was detected ten times or more. One junction end does not reproduce the germline sequence, and a read error may be involved. V and J are TRBV5-6 and TRBJ1-1; D gene ambiguous. In germline, CDR1 is SGHDT, CDR2 YYEEEE. The CDR3 runs to 11 residues. CDR3 protein: CASSVRDIPLF. The CDR3 DNA sequence: TGTGCCAGCTCGGTGCGGGATATTCCTCTGTTT.

In its sample, this clonotype was seen a few times. The V gene is TRBV10-3, the J gene TRBJ1-5; TRBD1 agrees at 7 bases. Germline V CDR1 and CDR2: ENHRY, SYGVKD. The CDR3 runs 14 residues. Trimming removed 4 bases from V and 7 bases from J; junction bases left unmatched: 7. This CDR3 is CAISAEQGIQPQHF. The DNA of the CDR3 is TGTGCCATCAGTGCCGAACAGGGGATCCAGCCCCAGCATTTT.

This clonotype was observed at least ten times. This chain uses TRBV11-1 with TRBJ1-1, with 11 nucleotides matching TRBD1. Germline V gene sequence: CDR1 SGHAT, CDR2 FQDESV (reference sequence). The length of the CDR3 is 18 residues. With V trimmed by 1 base and J by 2 bases, 9 bases remained unmatched. CDR3 bases: TGTGCCAGCAGCTTAGTGGGGACAGGGGGAATCGGAAACACTGAAGCTTTCTTT. It translates to CASSLVGTGGIGNTEAFF.

This clonotype has ten or more counts. This chain connects TRBV5-6 to TRBJ2-1; TRBD2 aligns across 14 bases. The V gene end was trimmed by 3 bases and the J gene end by 9 bases; junction bases not matched to a gene: 8. The CDR3 runs to 16 residues. Germline V lookup: CDR1 SGHDT, CDR2 YYEEEE. The CDR3 loop reads CASSYTGTSGSSEQFF. The CDR3 DNA reads TGTGCCAGCAGCTATACCGGGACTAGCGGGAGCAGTGAGCAGTTCTTC.

This clonotype was recorded many times. CDR3 in amino acids: CASSLGSGGISSDGYTF. The CDR3 DNA reads as TGCGCCAGCAGCTTGGGGTCGGGGGGCATTTCCTCGGATGGCTACACCTTC. The V call is TRBV5-1, the J call TRBJ1-2; a weak D match, TRBD1 (6 bases). This CDR3 region has 17 residues. V was cut by 0 bases and J by 6 bases, with 21 bases left in between. In germline, CDR1 is SGHRS, CDR2 YFSETQ. Full variable domain (rest looked up from reference TRBV5-1 and TRBJ1-2): KAGVTQTPRYLIKTRGQQVTLSCSPISGHRSVSWYQQTPGQGLQFLFEYFSETQRNKGNFPGRFSGRQFSNSRSEMNVSTLELGDSALYLCASSLGSGGISSDGYTFGSGTRLTVV.

Details on this clonotype: The junction departs from germline at one end; a sequencing error may be responsible. This CDR3 reads CASSFTVQYNERFF. CDR3 nucleotide sequence: TGCGCCAGCAGCTTTACAGTCCAGTACAATGAGCGGTTCTTC. The chain combines TRBV5-1 with TRBJ2-1; D is ambiguous. The CDR3 covers 14 residues. Germline-derived CDR1 and CDR2 are SGHRS and YFSETQ.

This clonotype was observed a handful of times. The chain uses TRBV20-1 and TRBJ2-1; no firm D call. V was pared by 5 bases and J by 7 bases, with 15 bases between. The CDR3 consists of 13 residues. The germline V gene has CDR1 DFQATT and CDR2 SNEGSKA (reference sequence). CDR3 in DNA: TGCAGTGCTCGCACCATAGCCGTGAATGAGCAGTTCTTC. It encodes CSARTIAVNEQFF.

This clonotype was recorded at least ten times. The rearrangement links TRBV24-1 to TRBJ2-3; 7 bases map to TRBD2. Germline CDR1 is KGHDR and CDR2 is SFDVKD. V was pared by 3 bases and J by 6 bases, with 8 bases of the junction left unmatched. The CDR3 runs to 15 residues. The CDR3 nucleotides are TGTGCCACCAGTGATCGGCTAGCGGCGGGGGATACGCAGTATTTT. Amino acid sequence: CATSDRLAAGDTQYF.

This clonotype was observed many times. The chain carries TRBV28 and TRBJ1-5; weak D call: TRBD1 (6 bases). This CDR3 contains 14 residues. Germline assignment: CDR1 MDHEN and CDR2 SYDVKM. Trimming left V 6 bases short and J 0 bases short, with 9 bases between. CDR3 protein: CASRMDSSNQPQHF. The CDR3 nucleotides read TGTGCCAGCAGGATGGACAGTAGCAATCAGCCCCAGCATTTT.

This clonotype was observed at least ten times. V is TRBV12-3 or TRBV12-4 and J is TRBJ2-2; tentatively, D is TRBD1 (5 bases). The CDR3 consists of 16 residues. Trimming shortened V by 3 bases and J by 5 bases, and 16 bases separated the two germline ends. CDR3 region: CASSLGRVLRTGELFF. For the CDR3, the DNA is TGTGCCAGCAGTTTGGGCAGGGTACTACGAACCGGGGAGCTGTTTTTT.

This clonotype was counted at least ten times. This chain joins TRBV9 and TRBJ2-1, with D perhaps matching TRBD1 (5 bases). Trimming removed 1 base at V and 3 bases at J, with 11 bases between. The germline gives CDR1 SGDLS, CDR2 YYNGEE. The CDR3 runs to 15 residues. The CDR3 sequence is CASSVIPGIYNEQFF. In DNA form, the CDR3 reads TGTGCCAGCAGCGTAATCCCAGGGATCTACAATGAGCAGTTCTTC. The full variable domain, rest sourced from reference TRBV9 and TRBJ2-1, is DSGVTQTPKHLITATGQRVTLRCSPRSGDLSVYWYQQSLDQGLQFLIQYYNGEERAKGNILERFSAQQFPDLHSELNLSSLELGDSALYFCASSVIPGIYNEQFFGPGTRLTVL.

Ten or more counts support this clonotype. V usage is TRBV24-1 and J usage is TRBJ2-3; 7 bases agree with TRBD1. V gave up 2 bases and J gave up 2 bases; unmatched junction bases: 3. This CDR3 has 15 amino acids. Looked up from germline, CDR1 is KGHDR and CDR2 is SFDVKD. The CDR3 region has the DNA TGTGCCACCAGTGATTACAGGGGTTTCACAGATACGCAGTATTTT. It yields the protein CATSDYRGFTDTQYF.

As to this clonotype: The junction departs from germline at one end; a sequencing error may be responsible. This chain uses TRBV4-2 with TRBJ1-6; TRBD1 might be the D (6 bases). Looked up from germline, CDR1 is LGHNA and CDR2 is YNFKEQ. CDR3 length: 19 amino acids. CDR3 sequence (DNA): TGTCCCAGCAGCGAACCGAGGAGGGGGAAGGAAAGGGGAAATTCACCCCTCCACTTT. Protein product: CPSSEPRRGKERGNSPLHF.

This clonotype occurred many times. The V call is TRBV7-9, the J call TRBJ2-1, with unresolved D. V was shortened by 5 bases and J by 0 bases, with 11 bases between the two germline ends. Germline lookup yields CDR1 SEHNR and CDR2 FQNEAQ (reference sequence). The CDR3 spans 15 residues. In DNA form, the CDR3 reads TGTGCCAGCAGCCATGACCGGAGCTCCTACAATGAGCAGTTCTTC. As protein: CASSHDRSSYNEQFF.

This clonotype was observed at least ten times. The chain recombines TRBV5-1 with TRBJ2-5; D gene unclear. Germline V lookup: CDR1 SGHRS, CDR2 YFSETQ. This CDR3 contains 15 residues. The ends were cut back, 1 base at V and 4 bases at J, with 14 bases in the middle. The CDR3 DNA reads TGCGCCAGCAGCTTGAACCGACTCAAAGGAGAGACCCAGTACTTC. Amino acid sequence: CASSLNRLKGETQYF.

Worth noting for this clonotype: This may stem from a read error, because a much larger clone lies one nucleotide away. This CDR3 reads CASSYSVGGRRFNEQFF. The CDR3 DNA reads TGTGCCAGCAGTTACTCTGTTGGCGGGCGGAGGTTTAATGAGCAGTTCTTC. V usage is TRBV6-5 and J usage is TRBJ2-1; weak D call: TRBD2 (5 bases). Germline assignment: CDR1 MNHEY and CDR2 SVGAGI. The V end lost 0 bases, the J end lost 7 bases, and 19 bases lay between the germline ends. The CDR3 runs to 17 residues.

This clonotype has ten or more counts. The V call is TRBV29-1, the J call TRBJ2-7; 14 bases match TRBD2. The trim removed 1 base at V and 1 base at J, leaving 6 bases unmatched. This CDR3 region has 17 residues. The germline gives CDR1 SQVTM, CDR2 ANQGSEA. CDR3 DNA sequence: TGCAGCGTTGAAGGGGGACTAGCGGGGGCGTCTTCCTACGAGCAGTACTTC. Amino acids: CSVEGGLAGASSYEQYF.

This chain uses TRBV3-1 with TRBJ1-4; D possibly corresponds to TRBD1 (5 bases). Germline values: CDR1 LGHDT, CDR2 YNNKEL (reference sequence). V was trimmed by 2 bases and J by 5 bases, leaving 21 bases between them. CDR3 size: 18 residues. CDR3 region: CASSQRGPRLQGNEKLFF. The CDR3 coding sequence is TGTGCCAGCAGCCAACGGGGACCCAGGCTTCAAGGGAATGAAAAACTGTTTTTT.

There are a few counts of this clonotype. The chain combines TRBV6-1 with TRBJ1-1, with a possible D match to TRBD1 (5 bases). The germline V gene has CDR1 MNHNS and CDR2 SASEGT. Trimming shortened V by 6 bases and J by 5 bases, and 19 bases separated the two germline ends. CDR3 size: 15 residues. The CDR3 DNA follows: TGTGCCAGCAGGGGACCTGGAGGGCCGGGGACTGAAGCTTTCTTT. Translating gives CASRGPGGPGTEAFF.